The sample holds one count of the clone carrying this T cell receptor (beta chain). This sample is part of a study of blood T cell repertoires in COVID-19. As for the study in general: Samples of COVID-19 (acute and convalescent) were obtained from the United States, Italy and Spain. T cells, B-cell-depleted T cells, or PBMCs supplied cDNA or gDNA.

Per the study methods: For nucleated cells, counts were estimated from reference gene primer amplification. Sequencing was performed with immunoSEQ multiplex PCR; in TCRdb, only in-frame clones are kept and a portion is missing. For V, J and clone size, that table is used; D and trimming come from the DNA. The sample gives 150,000 to 200,000 clones, about 90% of which show up once; around 2.7% is in the top ten. CDR1 SGHTA and CDR2 FQGNSA come from the germline V gene. The CDR3 is made up of 19 amino acids. The J segment lost 0 bases and the V segment lost 0 bases, leaving 6 bases of the junction unmatched.

The chain is built from TRBV7-2 and TRBJ2-4; 12 bases match TRBD1. Sequencing was done on a sample of peripheral blood. This clonotype originated in a man aged 40-55 years with active or convalescent COVID-19. This chain's CDR3 is CASSLAGTGGEGAKNIQYF. CDR3 coding DNA: TGTGCCAGCAGCTTAGCCGGGACAGGGGGCGAGGGAGCCAAAAACATTCAGTACTTC.